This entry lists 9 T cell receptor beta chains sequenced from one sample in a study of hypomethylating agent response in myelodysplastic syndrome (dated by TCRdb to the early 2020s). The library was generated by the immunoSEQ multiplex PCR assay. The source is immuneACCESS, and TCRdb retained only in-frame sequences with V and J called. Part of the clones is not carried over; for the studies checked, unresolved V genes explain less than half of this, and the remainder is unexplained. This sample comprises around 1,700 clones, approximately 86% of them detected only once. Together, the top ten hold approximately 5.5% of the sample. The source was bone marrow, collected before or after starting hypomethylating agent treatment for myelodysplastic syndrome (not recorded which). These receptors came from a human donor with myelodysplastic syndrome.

In DNA, the CDR3 is TGTGCCAGTAGTAGATTGGGACAACAATCGAACACCGGGGAGCTGTTTTTT. Protein sequence: CASSRLGQQSNTGELFF. V usage is TRBV19 and J usage is TRBJ2-2; maybe TRBD1 (6 bases). The CDR3 runs 17 residues. Trimming removed 4 bases from V and 0 bases from J, with 15 bases in between. The germline CDR1 and CDR2 sequences are LNHDA and SQIVND (reference sequence).

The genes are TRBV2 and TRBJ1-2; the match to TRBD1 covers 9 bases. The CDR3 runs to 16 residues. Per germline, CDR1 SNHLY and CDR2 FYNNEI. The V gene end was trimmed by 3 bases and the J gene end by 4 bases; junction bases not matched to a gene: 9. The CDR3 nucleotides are TGTGCCAGCAGTGAGTCCGAGACAGGGGGTGGCTATGGCTACACCTTC. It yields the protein CASSESETGGGYGYTF.

The CDR3 sequence: CASSLSTSGTGREQYF. The CDR3 nucleotides read TGTGCCAGCAGCTTATCAACTAGCGGGACCGGTAGGGAGCAGTACTTC. This rearrangement joins TRBV11-2 to TRBJ2-7; 10 bases align to TRBD2. The CDR3 is made up of 16 amino acids. Germline V gene sequence: CDR1 SGHAT, CDR2 FQNNGV. With 2 bases clipped from V and 7 bases from J, the junction kept 11 bases outside the gene matches.

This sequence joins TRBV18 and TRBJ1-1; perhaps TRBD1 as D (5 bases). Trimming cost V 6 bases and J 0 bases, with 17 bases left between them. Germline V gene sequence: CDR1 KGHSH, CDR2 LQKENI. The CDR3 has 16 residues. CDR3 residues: CASSEGQGTMNTEAFF. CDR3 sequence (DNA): TGTGCCAGCTCGGAAGGGCAGGGTACTATGAACACTGAAGCTTTCTTT.

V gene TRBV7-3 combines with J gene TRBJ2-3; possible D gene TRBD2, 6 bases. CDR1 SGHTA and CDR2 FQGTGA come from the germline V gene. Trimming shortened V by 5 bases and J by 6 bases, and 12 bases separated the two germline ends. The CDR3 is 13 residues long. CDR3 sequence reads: CASSPGRGDTQYF. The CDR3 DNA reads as TGTGCCAGCAGCCCCGGGAGAGGGGATACGCAGTATTTT.

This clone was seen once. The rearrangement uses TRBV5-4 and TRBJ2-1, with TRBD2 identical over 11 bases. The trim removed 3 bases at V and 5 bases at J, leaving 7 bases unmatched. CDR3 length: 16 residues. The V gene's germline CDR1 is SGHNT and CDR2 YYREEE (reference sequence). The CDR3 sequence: CASSSSLAGGHNEQFF. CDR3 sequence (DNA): TGTGCCAGCAGCTCCTCCCTAGCGGGGGGCCACAATGAGCAGTTCTTC.

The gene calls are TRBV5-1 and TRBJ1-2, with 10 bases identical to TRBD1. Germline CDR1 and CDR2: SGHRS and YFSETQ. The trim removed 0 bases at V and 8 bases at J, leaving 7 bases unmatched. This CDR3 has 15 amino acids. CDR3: CASSLEGQGSGGYTF. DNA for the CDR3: TGCGCCAGCAGCTTGGAGGGACAGGGGAGCGGCGGCTACACCTTC.

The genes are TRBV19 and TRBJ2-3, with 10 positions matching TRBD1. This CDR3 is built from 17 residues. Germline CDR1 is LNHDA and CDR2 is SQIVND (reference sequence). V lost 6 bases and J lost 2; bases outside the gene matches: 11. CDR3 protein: CASRPGTGAIITDTQYF. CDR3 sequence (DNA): TGTGCCAGTAGACCCGGGACAGGGGCCATTATCACAGATACGCAGTATTTT.

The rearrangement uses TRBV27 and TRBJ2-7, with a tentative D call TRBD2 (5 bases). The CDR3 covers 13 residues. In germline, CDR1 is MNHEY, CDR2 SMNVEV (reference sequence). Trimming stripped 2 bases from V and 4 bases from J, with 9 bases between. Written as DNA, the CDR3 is TGTGCCAGCAGTTTAAGGGAGAATTACGAGCAGTACTTC. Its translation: CASSLRENYEQYF.